Following are 16 T cell receptor beta chains from one sample sequenced in a study of OX40 agonist ivuxolimab in advanced cancers. TCRdb's copy holds only in-frame clones and misses some; the assay was immunoSEQ multiplex PCR. The table shows 60,000 to 85,000 clones, with about 90% occurring only once. Source: CD4+ or CD8+ T cells sorted from blood, taken in a trial of the OX40 agonist ivuxolimab. These receptors were taken from an adult with an advanced solid tumor such as melanoma, head and neck, liver or kidney cancer.

CDR3 sequence (DNA): TGTGCCAGCAGTTTATCACGCGGGCTAGCGGAAGTAGATACGCAGTATTTT. This sequence encodes CASSLSRGLAEVDTQYF. The chain is built from TRBV27 and TRBJ2-3; 7 bases fit TRBD2. The CDR3 is 17 residues long. From germline, CDR1 is MNHEY and CDR2 SMNVEV (reference sequence). The V and J ends lost 0 bases and 5 bases, in that order; junction bases with no gene match: 11.

The chain carries TRBV6-5 and TRBJ1-5; a possible D gene is TRBD1 (6 bases). V was shortened by 6 bases and J by 3 bases, with 12 bases between the two germline ends. Germline loops: CDR1 MNHEY, CDR2 SVGAGI. The CDR3 extends over 14 amino acids. Here the CDR3 reads CASSHGQINQPQHF. The CDR3 bases are TGTGCCAGCAGCCACGGACAGATCAATCAGCCCCAGCATTTT.

The chain links TRBV27 to TRBJ1-4, with TRBD1 as a possible D gene (5 bases). The CDR3 totals 15 residues. V was cut by 1 base and J by 4 bases, with 10 bases left in between. Per the germline V gene, CDR1 is MNHEY and CDR2 is SMNVEV (reference sequence). CDR3 DNA sequence: TGTGCCAGCAGTTTATTGGGGACCGGTAATGAAAAACTGTTTTTT. Its translation: CASSLLGTGNEKLFF. The full variable domain, with the rest looked up from reference TRBV27 and TRBJ1-4, is EAQVTQNPRYLITVTGKKLTVTCSQNMNHEYMSWYRQDPGLGLRQIYYSMNVEVTDKGDVPEGYKVSRKEKRNFPLILESPSPNQTSLYFCASSLLGTGNEKLFFGSGTQLSVL.

The J gene is TRBJ2-1, the V gene TRBV5-1, with 13 bases lining up with TRBD2. Per germline, CDR1 SGHRS and CDR2 YFSETQ. The CDR3 sequence is 16 residues long. After removal of 4 bases from V and 7 bases from J, the junction contained 8 bases not matched to a gene. The CDR3 loop is CASSPQTSGRWNEQFF. CDR3 nucleotide sequence: TGCGCCAGCAGCCCCCAGACTAGCGGGAGGTGGAATGAGCAGTTCTTC.

The chain carries TRBV25-1 and TRBJ1-5; 8 nucleotides line up with TRBD1. The CDR3 length is 16 residues. Losses at the gene ends were 4 bases for V and 6 bases for J; bases not matched to a gene: 11. CDR1 MGHDK and CDR2 SYGVNS come from the germline V gene. CDR3 nucleotide sequence: TGTGCCAGCAGTGCAGAGACAGGGGATGGCGGTCAGCCCCAGCATTTT. This translates into CASSAETGDGGQPQHF.

The V and J genes are TRBV27 and TRBJ1-1; D remains unclear. V lost 5 bases and J lost 1, with 11 bases in between. Per the germline V gene, CDR1 is MNHEY and CDR2 is SMNVEV (reference sequence). The CDR3 runs to 14 residues. The CDR3 loop is CASSTRASNTEAFF. CDR3 DNA: TGTGCCAGCAGTACCCGGGCCTCGAACACTGAAGCTTTCTTT.

J is TRBJ2-7 and V is TRBV20-1; no definite D call. The CDR3 consists of 11 residues. CDR1 and CDR2 (germline): DFQATT, SNEGSKA (reference sequence). V lost 4 bases and J 4 bases, leaving 8 bases between the germline ends. The CDR3 protein is CSATSRYEQYF. The CDR3 region has the DNA TGCAGTGCTACCTCACGATACGAGCAGTACTTC.

The rearrangement links TRBV14 to TRBJ2-7; the D gene is possibly TRBD1 (5 bases). The germline V gene encodes CDR1 SGHDN and CDR2 FVKESK. V was shortened by 1 base and J by 0 bases, with 10 bases between the two germline ends. This CDR3 is 15 amino acids long. For the CDR3, the DNA is TGTGCCAGCAGCCAAGGATGGGGCGCCTCCTACGAGCAGTACTTC. It codes for CASSQGWGASYEQYF.

The chain uses TRBV7-9 and TRBJ2-1; 7 positions agree with TRBD1. Germline lookup yields CDR1 SEHNR and CDR2 FQNEAQ (reference sequence). CDR3 length: 13 amino acids. The trim removed 4 bases at V and 8 bases at J, leaving 5 bases unmatched. CDR3 amino acids: CASSSPTGDEQFF. CDR3 nucleotides: TGTGCCAGCAGCTCCCCTACAGGGGATGAGCAGTTCTTC.

V is TRBV6-4 and J is TRBJ2-1; 10 bases agree with TRBD2. CDR1 and CDR2 (germline): MRHNA, SNTAGT. This CDR3 spans 14 amino acids. V was pared by 5 bases and J by 5 bases, with 3 bases of the junction left unmatched. The CDR3 reads CASSLAGANNEQFF. DNA of the CDR3: TGTGCCAGCAGTCTAGCGGGAGCTAACAATGAGCAGTTCTTC.

This chain links TRBV19 with TRBJ1-2; 8 nucleotides line up with TRBD1. V lost 5 bases and J lost 6; bases outside the gene matches: 14. The CDR3 length is 16 residues. Germline V gives CDR1 LNHDA, CDR2 SQIVND (reference sequence). CDR3 sequence reads: CASSSTLTGGWDGYTF. CDR3 nucleotide sequence: TGTGCCAGTAGTTCGACTCTTACAGGGGGATGGGATGGCTACACCTTC.

The chain is built from TRBV7-2 and TRBJ2-3; the D is unclear. Trimming removed 1 base at V and 1 base at J, with 3 bases between. The V gene's germline CDR1 is SGHTA and CDR2 FQGNSA. This CDR3 has 13 residues. Here the CDR3 DNA reads TGTGCCAGCAGCTTAGTGGGCACAGATACGCAGTATTTT. Its protein product is CASSLVGTDTQYF.

The gene calls are TRBV19 and TRBJ1-5, with a possible D match to TRBD1 (6 bases). Germline CDR1 reads LNHDA; CDR2 reads SQIVND (reference sequence). V was cut by 3 bases and J by 2 bases, with 17 bases left in between. The CDR3 runs to 17 residues. CDR3 bases: TGTGCCAGTAGTATCCCACAGGGAACCTACGGCAATCAGCCCCAGCATTTT. The encoded protein is CASSIPQGTYGNQPQHF.

The chain is built from TRBV5-1 and TRBJ1-2; no clear D. Germline V gene lookup returns CDR1 SGHRS and CDR2 YFSETQ. V was clipped by 0 bases and J by 4 bases, with 16 bases between them. The CDR3 sequence is 16 residues long. CDR3 residues: CASSLEGNHFAYGYTF. The CDR3 DNA follows: TGCGCCAGCAGCTTGGAAGGCAACCACTTTGCCTATGGCTACACCTTC.

This clone was detected once. V usage is TRBV2 and J usage is TRBJ1-2; maybe TRBD1 (5 bases). The germline V gene has CDR1 SNHLY and CDR2 FYNNEI. The CDR3 spans 14 residues. V lost 9 bases and J 3 bases, leaving 17 bases between the germline ends. CDR3 DNA sequence: TGTGCCAGTCGTACCCAGGGAACCTACTATGGCTACACCTTC. Its translation is CASRTQGTYYGYTF.

The V gene is TRBV10-3, the J gene TRBJ2-1; D may be TRBD1 or TRBD2 (6 bases each). The CDR3 spans 12 residues. Trimming took 2 bases from V and 9 from J, leaving 8 bases between them. Germline V gives CDR1 ENHRY, CDR2 SYGVKD. The CDR3 sequence: CAISEEGGEQFF. In nucleotides, the CDR3 is TGTGCCATCAGTGAGGAGGGGGGTGAGCAGTTCTTC.